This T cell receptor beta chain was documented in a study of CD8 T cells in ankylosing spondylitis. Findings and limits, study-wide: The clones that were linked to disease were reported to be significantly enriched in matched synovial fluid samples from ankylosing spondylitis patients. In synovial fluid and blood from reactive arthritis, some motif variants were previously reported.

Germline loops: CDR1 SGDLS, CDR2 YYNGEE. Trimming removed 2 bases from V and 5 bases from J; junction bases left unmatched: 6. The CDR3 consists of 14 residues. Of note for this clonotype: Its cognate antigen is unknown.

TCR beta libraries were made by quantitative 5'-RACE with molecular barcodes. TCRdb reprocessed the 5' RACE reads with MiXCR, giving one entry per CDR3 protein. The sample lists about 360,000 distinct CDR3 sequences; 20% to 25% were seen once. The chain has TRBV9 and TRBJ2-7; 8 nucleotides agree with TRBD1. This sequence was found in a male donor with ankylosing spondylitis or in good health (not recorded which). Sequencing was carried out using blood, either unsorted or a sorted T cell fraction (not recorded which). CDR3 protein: CASSVDRDVDEQYF. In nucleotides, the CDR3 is TGTGCCAGCAGCGTGGACAGGGACGTGGACGAGCAGTACTTC. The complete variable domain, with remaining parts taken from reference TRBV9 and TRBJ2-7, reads DSGVTQTPKHLITATGQRVTLRCSPRSGDLSVYWYQQSLDQGLQFLIQYYNGEERAKGNILERFSAQQFPDLHSELNLSSLELGDSALYFCASSVDRDVDEQYFGPGTRLTVT.